Shown below are 6 T cell receptor beta chains from a single sample sequenced in a study of breast tumors, draining lymph nodes, adjacent tissues. TCRdb processed the multiplex PCR reads anew with MiXCR; each CDR3 protein has one entry. The sample includes 20,000 or so distinct CDR3 sequences, approximately 41% of them seen just once. Material: breast tumor tissue. These receptors originate from a female donor with breast cancer. Some clones in this sample may be carry-over from other donors' samples.

The V and J genes are TRBV7-2 and TRBJ2-3; TRBD1 might be the D (5 bases). Trimming removed 4 bases from V and 0 bases from J, with 11 bases in between. Germline V gene lookup returns CDR1 SGHTA and CDR2 FQGNSA. There are 15 residues in the CDR3. Here the CDR3 DNA reads TGTGCCAGCAGCTACAGAACAGGTAGCACAGATACGCAGTATTTT. The encoded protein is CASSYRTGSTDTQYF.

As concerns this clonotype: The germline gene is not matched at one end of the junction; a read error may be the cause. This chain connects TRBV5-1 to TRBJ2-3, with 11 positions matching TRBD2. Germline assignment: CDR1 SGHRS and CDR2 YFSETQ. The CDR3 has 14 amino acids. The chain's CDR3 is CACRLAGGTDTQYF. The CDR3 DNA sequence: TGCGCCTGCAGGCTAGCGGGGGGAACAGATACGCAGTATTTT.

The chain is built from TRBV4-1 and TRBJ2-5; 14 positions match TRBD2. Germline-derived CDR1 and CDR2 are MGHRA and YSYEKL. The J segment lost 5 bases and the V segment lost 4 bases, leaving 9 bases of the junction unmatched. The CDR3 is 17 amino acids. The CDR3 loop is CASSPGTSGSPVETQYF. CDR3 nucleotides: TGCGCCAGCAGCCCGGGGACTAGCGGGAGTCCTGTGGAGACCCAGTACTTC.

This clonotype was seen ten or more times. The J gene is TRBJ2-2, the V gene TRBV4-3; no clear D gene. The CDR3 sequence is 16 residues long. The V gene's germline CDR1 is LGHNA and CDR2 YSLEER. The ends were cut back, 6 bases at V and 1 base at J, with 15 bases in the middle. The CDR3 sequence: CASSSQDGRNTGELFF. The CDR3 DNA reads TGCGCCAGCAGTAGTCAGGACGGGCGGAACACCGGGGAGCTGTTTTTT.

Remarks on this clonotype: An end of the junction differs from the germline gene, which may be a read error. The V gene is TRBV5-5, the J gene TRBJ2-3; D gene ambiguous. This CDR3 has 14 amino acids. Germline CDR1 is SGHKS and CDR2 is YYEKEE (reference sequence). CDR3 region: CASTLSGGADTQYF. DNA for the CDR3: TGTGCCAGCACCTTGTCTGGTGGGGCAGATACGCAGTATTTT. Looking up the rest from reference TRBV5-5 and TRBJ2-3 gives the full variable domain: DAGVTQSPTHLIKTRGQQVTLRCSPISGHKSVSWYQQVLGQGPQFIFQYYEKEERGRGNFPDRFSARQFPNYSSELNVNALLLGDSALYLCASTLSGGADTQYFGPGTRLTVL.

This clonotype was seen once. The rearrangement joins TRBV7-2 to TRBJ2-5, with D maybe TRBD2 (5 bases). Trimming pared 7 bases from V and 5 bases from J, leaving 14 bases between. The germline CDR1 and CDR2 sequences are SGHTA and FQGNSA. This CDR3 has 13 amino acids. CDR3 amino acids: CASNPGKIETQYF. The DNA for the CDR3 is TGTGCCAGCAACCCGGGGAAAATTGAGACCCAGTACTTC.